Detailed here is one T cell receptor beta chain. Its antigen is not identified. Germline CDR1 and CDR2: SGDLS and YYNGEE. This CDR3 has 15 residues. J was trimmed by 0 bases and V by 0 bases; bases with no gene match: 2. The donors, aged roughly 6 to 90, were healthy Caucasians from Russia. The sample comes from a study of blood T cells in healthy people across ages. Study observations and caveats: Both naive CD4+ cell counts and diversity were greater in long-lived donors than in aged donors.

Sample-barcoded 5' priming and a J-beta primer mix drove a second PCR of 7 to 11 cycles. Via MiXCR, TCRdb re-called the 5' RACE reads, giving one row per CDR3 protein. The sample contains roughly 2 million distinct CDR3 sequences, about 49% of which appear only once. This clonotype originated in a woman aged 40 to 50 in good health. The gene calls are TRBV9 and TRBJ2-5, with 7 positions matching TRBD2. Sequencing input: blood. The CDR3 spells CASSVDGGNQETQYF. The DNA of the CDR3 is TGTGCCAGCAGCGTAGACGGGGGGAACCAAGAGACCCAGTACTTC.